This TCR beta chain was sequenced in a study of blood T cells in healthy people across ages. V was shortened by 4 bases and J by 11 bases, with 17 bases between the two germline ends. The CDR3 totals 12 residues. Germline-derived CDR1 and CDR2 are SQVTM and ANQGSEA. A sample-barcoded 5' primer and a J-beta primer mix were used in a second PCR of about 6 to 12 cycles. TCRdb recomputed calls from the 5' RACE reads with MiXCR, one row per CDR3 protein. The table has just under 550,000 distinct CDR3 sequences, approximately 25% seen once. The data were also submitted as part of a second study, on T cells of mothers and their children. That work states: There were over 8.5 million TCR beta CDR3 reads from each mother and approximately 2.9 million from each child. Detection yielded no persistent microchimeric T cell clones.

The clonotype comes from a boy between 10 and 17 years old in good health. Material: blood. V usage is TRBV29-1 and J usage is TRBJ1-1; perhaps TRBD1 as D (6 bases). CDR3 region: CSVGGQSREAFF. DNA for the CDR3: TGCAGCGTTGGAGGACAGTCGAGGGAGGCTTTCTTT.